Each of the 32 T cell receptor beta chains below was sequenced from the same sample in a study of control samples from healthy donors and cancer patients. The method was immunoSEQ multiplex PCR; TCRdb's version includes in-frame clones alone and lacks a portion of them. The repertoire includes some 150,000 clones, 91% of them detected once, and roughly 1.6% sits in the top ten. Sequences were obtained from blood. The receptors shown here come from a woman aged 25-40 years in good health.

The chain recombines TRBV12-3 or TRBV12-4 with TRBJ1-2, with TRBD1 as a possible D gene (6 bases). Trimming stripped 4 bases from V and 4 bases from J, with 10 bases between. The CDR3 extends over 13 amino acids. The CDR3 sequence: CASSSGRGYGYTF. The CDR3 DNA reads TGTGCCAGCAGTTCGGGCAGGGGCTATGGCTACACCTTC.

This clone was counted a single time. This chain links TRBV19 with TRBJ1-5; TRBD1 matches 8 bases. V lost 5 bases and J lost 7; bases outside the gene matches: 10. The germline CDR1 and CDR2 sequences are LNHDA and SQIVND (reference sequence). This CDR3 is built from 15 residues. CDR3 nucleotides: TGTGCCAGTAGTCCCTACGGACAGGGAGGGCAGCCCCAGCATTTT. It translates to CASSPYGQGGQPQHF.

V usage is TRBV3-1 (or the pseudogene TRBV3-2) and J usage is TRBJ1-1; D is perhaps TRBD1 (6 bases). Deletions cut 6 bases from V and 6 bases from J, with 8 bases between. The CDR3 runs 11 residues. In germline, CDR1 is LGHDT, CDR2 YNNKEL (reference sequence). CDR3 nucleotides: TGTGCCAGCAGGGGGGCCTCTGAAGCTTTCTTT. Encoded protein: CASRGASEAFF.

This chain uses TRBV6-5 with TRBJ2-7; 9 bases are a match to TRBD2. V lost 2 bases and J lost 0; bases outside the gene matches: 2. The germline V gene encodes CDR1 MNHEY and CDR2 SVGAGI. The CDR3 length is 15 residues. CDR3 coding DNA: TGTGCCAGCAGTTACGGGACTAGCCGCTCCTACGAGCAGTACTTC. It encodes CASSYGTSRSYEQYF.

This sequence joins TRBV7-9 and TRBJ1-2; TRBD1 might be the D (6 bases). Germline CDR1 SEHNR, CDR2 FQNEAQ (reference sequence). Between the trimmed V and J ends, which lost 5 bases and 6 bases, there was a span of 13 bases. This CDR3 is built from 13 residues. The CDR3 protein is CASSHPNRDGYTF. The CDR3 DNA is TGTGCCAGCAGCCACCCAAACAGGGATGGCTACACCTTC.

The chain employs TRBV6-2 or TRBV6-3 and TRBJ2-5; 7 nucleotides line up with TRBD2. Germline trimming cut 0 bases from V and 6 bases from J; bases unmatched to any gene: 7. The CDR3 is made up of 15 amino acids. Germline V gene lookup returns CDR1 MNHEY and CDR2 SVGEGT. In DNA, the CDR3 is TGTGCCAGCAGTTACTCGCGGGTGACTAGCCAGACCCAGTACTTC. It is translated as CASSYSRVTSQTQYF.

The V and J genes are TRBV21-1 and TRBJ2-2. TRBV21-1 has pseudogene status. The CDR3 length is 14 residues. The CDR3 spells CASSTGTATGELFF. The CDR3 DNA reads as TGTGCCAGCAGCACGGGGACCGCCACCGGGGAGCTGTTTTTT.

The V and J genes are TRBV28 and TRBJ1-2; TRBD1 matches at 11 bases. The CDR3 covers 16 residues. Germline-derived CDR1 and CDR2 are MDHEN and SYDVKM. After removal of 2 bases from V and 4 bases from J, the junction contained 6 bases not matched to a gene. CDR3 region: CASSLLGQGATYGYTF. CDR3 DNA sequence: TGTGCCAGCAGTTTACTCGGACAGGGGGCGACCTATGGCTACACCTTC.

This rearrangement joins TRBV3-1 (or the pseudogene TRBV3-2) to TRBJ1-4, with a possible D match to TRBD1 (5 bases). The V gene lost 1 base and the J gene lost 7 bases, with 16 bases spanning the gap. This CDR3 has 16 amino acids. Germline V CDR1 and CDR2: LGHDT, YNNKEL (reference sequence). CDR3 nucleotides: TGTGCCAGCAGCCAAGCTTCGGGGGTTCAATTTGAAAAACTGTTTTTT. Protein: CASSQASGVQFEKLFF.

V usage is TRBV20-1 and J usage is TRBJ2-1, with D perhaps TRBD2 (5 bases). CDR3 length: 14 amino acids. The germline CDR1 and CDR2 sequences are DFQATT and SNEGSKA (reference sequence). V dropped 3 bases and J dropped 4 bases, with 13 bases sitting between them. The CDR3 DNA follows: TGCAGTGCTAGTTCGGGGAGCGCTTACAATGAGCAGTTCTTC. It specifies CSASSGSAYNEQFF.

The V call is TRBV15, the J call TRBJ2-2; D may be TRBD1 (5 bases). With 1 base removed from V and 5 bases from J, the gap between germline ends came to 14 bases. The CDR3 has 16 residues. Germline lookup yields CDR1 LNHNV and CDR2 YYDKDF (reference sequence). The CDR3 protein is CATSRGQGAETGELFF. As DNA, the CDR3 is TGTGCCACCAGCAGAGGCCAGGGTGCGGAAACCGGGGAGCTGTTTTTT.

The J gene is TRBJ1-4, the V gene TRBV4-2, with 9 bases lining up with TRBD1. Per the germline V gene, CDR1 is LGHNA and CDR2 is YNFKEQ. Trimming took 1 base from V and 5 from J; bases not matched to a gene: 5. This CDR3 has 16 residues. CDR3: CASSQATGTGNEKLFF. CDR3 nucleotide sequence: TGTGCCAGCAGCCAAGCTACCGGGACAGGGAATGAAAAACTGTTTTTT.

The gene calls are TRBV28 and TRBJ1-4; 8 bases align to TRBD1. The CDR3 has 14 residues. CDR1 is MDHEN and CDR2 is SYDVKM in the germline V gene. Trimming removed 6 bases from V and 4 bases from J; junction bases left unmatched: 4. The CDR3, as DNA: TGTGCCAGCAGCCGGACAGGGAATAATGAAAAACTGTTTTTT. It translates to CASSRTGNNEKLFF.

This chain uses TRBV7-3 with TRBJ2-5, with TRBD1 identical over 7 bases. The CDR3 is 16 residues long. With 1 base clipped from V and 5 bases from J, the junction kept 10 bases outside the gene matches. Germline V lookup: CDR1 SGHTA, CDR2 FQGTGA. The CDR3 sequence is CASSLNPPDRVETQYF. CDR3 nucleotides: TGTGCCAGCAGCTTAAATCCCCCAGACAGGGTTGAGACCCAGTACTTC.

The chain uses TRBV28 and TRBJ2-1; weak D call: TRBD2 (6 bases). The V gene's germline CDR1 is MDHEN and CDR2 SYDVKM. Trimming stripped 3 bases from V and 4 bases from J, with 13 bases between. The CDR3 covers 15 residues. CDR3 protein: CASSFSGVKYNEQFF. Here the CDR3 DNA reads TGTGCCAGCAGTTTCTCGGGAGTGAAATACAATGAGCAGTTCTTC.

A single count supports this clone. The chain recombines TRBV5-1 with TRBJ2-7, with 8 bases lining up with TRBD2. CDR1 and CDR2 from the germline V gene are SGHRS and YFSETQ. This CDR3 comprises 16 residues. Trimming cost V 3 bases and J 2 bases; bases outside gene matches: 10. CDR3 DNA: TGCGCCAGCAGCTCCCAAGCGGGAGTAGGGACCTACGAGCAGTACTTC. This translates into CASSSQAGVGTYEQYF.

The chain joins TRBV6-5 to TRBJ1-2, with 7 bases lining up with TRBD1. Germline V gene data show CDR1 as MNHEY and CDR2 as SVGAGI. The V segment lost 4 bases and the J segment 7 bases; nucleotides outside the gene matches: 6. This CDR3 comprises 13 residues. The CDR3 DNA follows: TGTGCCAGCAGTTCCTCAGGGGGGGGTGGCTACACCTTC. This gives the protein CASSSSGGGGYTF.

The chain carries TRBV18 and TRBJ1-1, with D hard to call. The CDR3 covers 15 residues. The V end was cut by 0 bases, the J end by 1 base, with 9 bases between. Per the germline V gene, CDR1 is KGHSH and CDR2 is LQKENI. The CDR3 is CASSPPVGRNTEAFF. DNA of the CDR3: TGTGCCAGCTCACCACCGGTGGGGAGGAACACTGAAGCTTTCTTT.

V is TRBV19 and J is TRBJ2-2, with 14 bases matching TRBD2. Germline V gene lookup returns CDR1 LNHDA and CDR2 SQIVND (reference sequence). V was pared by 6 bases and J by 6 bases, with 0 bases of the junction left unmatched. This CDR3 has 14 amino acids. The CDR3 sequence: CASRTSGGAGELFF. DNA for the CDR3: TGTGCCAGTAGGACTAGCGGGGGGGCCGGGGAGCTGTTTTTT.

The chain carries TRBV5-6 and TRBJ2-2; a possible D gene is TRBD2 (5 bases). Germline lookup yields CDR1 SGHDT and CDR2 YYEEEE. CDR3 length equals 13 residues. V dropped 5 bases and J dropped 5 bases, with 10 bases sitting between them. The DNA of the CDR3 is TGTGCCAGCAGTTGGACGGGGACCGGGGAGCTGTTTTTT. Amino acids: CASSWTGTGELFF.

The chain combines TRBV15 with TRBJ2-3; D unclear. The CDR3 consists of 14 residues. V shed 0 bases and J shed 1 base, with 5 bases lying between them. Germline lookup yields CDR1 LNHNV and CDR2 YYDKDF (reference sequence). The DNA of the CDR3 is TGTGCCACCAGCAGAGATTTGGGCACAGATACGCAGTATTTT. Amino acid sequence: CATSRDLGTDTQYF.

The chain couples TRBV5-1 to TRBJ1-5, with D possibly matching TRBD1 (6 bases). CDR1 is SGHRS and CDR2 is YFSETQ in the germline V gene. The CDR3 has 14 residues. V was shortened by 4 bases and J by 7 bases, with 15 bases between the two germline ends. The CDR3 DNA sequence: TGCGCCAGCAGCGAAGGGGGGGGCGGCCAGCCCCAGCATTTT. This translates into CASSEGGGGQPQHF.

V and J are TRBV7-9 and TRBJ2-2; the match to TRBD2 covers 7 bases. Germline lookup yields CDR1 SEHNR and CDR2 FQNEAQ (reference sequence). This CDR3 is 15 amino acids long. Trimming at V came to 5 bases and at J to 5 bases, leaving 8 bases not matched to a gene. The CDR3 loop is CASSGLEIGTGELFF. CDR3 in DNA: TGTGCCAGCAGCGGACTAGAGATCGGAACCGGGGAGCTGTTTTTT.

The chain couples TRBV4-1 to TRBJ2-7; tentative D call: TRBD2 (6 bases). The CDR3 has 14 residues. V gave up 0 bases and J gave up 4 bases, with 10 bases separating them. The germline CDR1 and CDR2 sequences are MGHRA and YSYEKL. The chain's CDR3 is CASSQDVGGYEQYF. DNA of the CDR3: TGCGCCAGCAGCCAAGATGTCGGGGGATACGAGCAGTACTTC.

In regard to this clone: The sample holds other DNA sequences that translate to the same CDR3. This chain uses TRBV10-3 with TRBJ1-1; the D is unclear. This CDR3 region has 13 residues. CDR1 is ENHRY and CDR2 is SYGVKD in the germline V gene. Trimming stripped 4 bases from V and 1 base from J, with 7 bases between. The CDR3 coding sequence is TGTGCCATCAGTGGAAAGGGGAACACTGAAGCTTTCTTT. It specifies CAISGKGNTEAFF.

The gene calls are TRBV30 and TRBJ1-5; D unclear. Between the trimmed V and J ends, which lost 0 bases and 5 bases, there was a span of 8 bases. Germline assignment: CDR1 GTSNPN and CDR2 SVGIG (reference sequence). The CDR3 contains 13 residues. DNA of the CDR3: TGTGCCTGGAGTGTACAAGGGTATCAGCCCCAGCATTTT. Translation gives CAWSVQGYQPQHF.

In the case of this clone: At one end the junction does not follow the germline gene, possibly because of a read error. This sample includes further DNA sequences coding for the same CDR3. This sequence joins TRBV7-2 and TRBJ1-1; 7 bases agree with TRBD1. Looked up from germline, CDR1 is SGHTA and CDR2 is FQGNSA. The CDR3 extends over 14 amino acids. The CDR3 protein is CASRSSTGNTEAFF. CDR3 sequence (DNA): TGTGCCAGCCGTTCATCGACAGGGAACACCGAAGCTTTCTTT. Complete variable domain (other parts from reference TRBV7-2 and TRBJ1-1): GAGVSQSPSNKVTEKGKDVELRCDPISGHTALYWYRQSLGQGLEFLIYFQGNSAPDKSGLPSDRFSAERTGGSVSTLTIQRTQQEDSAVYLCASRSSTGNTEAFFGQGTRLTVV.

J is TRBJ2-1 and V is TRBV19, with D tentatively TRBD1 (5 bases). From germline, CDR1 is LNHDA and CDR2 SQIVND (reference sequence). This CDR3 region has 13 residues. V was pared by 0 bases and J by 6 bases, with 6 bases between. The CDR3 DNA is TGTGCCAGTAGTATAGATCAGGGCAATGAGCAGTTCTTC. This sequence encodes CASSIDQGNEQFF.

The chain combines TRBV7-2 with TRBJ2-1; 12 nucleotides align to TRBD2. This CDR3 region has 15 residues. The V segment lost 5 bases and the J segment 7 bases; nucleotides outside the gene matches: 6. Germline assignment: CDR1 SGHTA and CDR2 FQGNSA. In nucleotides, the CDR3 is TGTGCCAGCAGCAGAGTCGGGACTAGCGGGAATGAGCAGTTCTTC. It is translated as CASSRVGTSGNEQFF. Based on the CDR3 plus reference TRBV7-2 and TRBJ2-1, the full variable domain is GAGVSQSPSNKVTEKGKDVELRCDPISGHTALYWYRQSLGQGLEFLIYFQGNSAPDKSGLPSDRFSAERTGGSVSTLTIQRTQQEDSAVYLCASSRVGTSGNEQFFGPGTRLTVL.

The chain is built from TRBV3-1 (or the pseudogene TRBV3-2) and TRBJ2-7; TRBD2 aligns across 8 bases. The V and J ends lost 1 base and 6 bases, in that order; junction bases with no gene match: 5. This CDR3 comprises 14 residues. Germline V CDR1 and CDR2: LGHDT, YNNKEL (reference sequence). CDR3 loop: CASSQAGGKSEQYF. The CDR3 DNA reads as TGTGCCAGCAGCCAAGCGGGAGGGAAGAGCGAGCAGTACTTC.

V gene TRBV7-9 combines with J gene TRBJ1-3; D is perhaps TRBD1 (6 bases). The CDR3 totals 16 residues. Per germline, CDR1 SEHNR and CDR2 FQNEAQ (reference sequence). V gave up 5 bases and J gave up 0 bases, with 14 bases separating them. The CDR3 is CASSPAGQSSGNTIYF. DNA of the CDR3: TGTGCCAGCAGCCCGGCGGGACAATCCTCTGGAAACACCATATATTTT.

V gene TRBV7-8 combines with J gene TRBJ1-3; maybe TRBD1 (6 bases). This CDR3 is built from 16 residues. Germline V gene data show CDR1 as SGHVS and CDR2 as FQNEAQ. V shed 1 base and J shed 2 bases, with 12 bases lying between them. In DNA, the CDR3 is TGTGCCAGCAGCTTAGAAAGGGGGGGGACTGGAAACACCATATATTTT. Translating gives CASSLERGGTGNTIYF.